What follows describes a single T cell receptor (beta chain). The sample belongs to a study of monozygotic twins with inflammatory bowel disease. Total RNA input per TCR library was around 3,500 ng. The team made cDNA by running eight separate reactions for each sample. With the 5' RACE reads reprocessed, TCRdb shows one record per CDR3 protein and no DNA. This sample's table has about 380,000 distinct CDR3 sequences. The germline V gene encodes CDR1 DFQATT and CDR2 SNEGSKA (reference sequence). CDR3 length: 13 residues. This receptor was taken from a human donor with ulcerative colitis or Crohn's disease, or a healthy co-twin of an affected twin (not recorded which). Sequencing input: blood. The chain employs TRBV20-1 and TRBJ2-2; TCRdb proposes TRBD1, but this gene call is untestable without DNA. Here the CDR3 reads CSARTGFAGELFF.